The T cell receptor beta chain described here comes from a study of a mutant IDH1 vaccine in newly diagnosed glioma. Study overall: Patients received vaccination from 4-6 weeks after radiotherapy alone, or with temozolomide cycles. Earlier treatment was radiotherapy, temozolomide, or both, with most getting both.

On this clone itself: What it binds is not known.

The CDR3 length is 14 residues. Per germline, CDR1 SGHTA and CDR2 FQGNSA. V was cut by 1 base and J by 1 base, with 8 bases left in between. Time point defined: week 5, during vaccination. Vaccination comprised doses that each held 300 ug of mutant IDH1 20-mer peptide, plus topical imiquimod. Profiling relied on immunoSEQ multiplex PCR, and the TCRdb table lists in-frame clones only, not all of them. This sample carries around 36,000 clones, approximately 93% of them seen once, and the ten largest clones take roughly 2.8%. The sequences come from PBMCs, collected from a glioma patient whose treatment included an IDH1 peptide vaccine. This TCR was sampled from a man aged 50 to 60 with glioma. The chain links TRBV7-2 to TRBJ2-7; D is undetermined. The CDR3 sequence: CASSLGSQSYEQYF. The CDR3 nucleotides are TGTGCCAGCAGCTTAGGTTCCCAGTCCTACGAGCAGTACTTC.